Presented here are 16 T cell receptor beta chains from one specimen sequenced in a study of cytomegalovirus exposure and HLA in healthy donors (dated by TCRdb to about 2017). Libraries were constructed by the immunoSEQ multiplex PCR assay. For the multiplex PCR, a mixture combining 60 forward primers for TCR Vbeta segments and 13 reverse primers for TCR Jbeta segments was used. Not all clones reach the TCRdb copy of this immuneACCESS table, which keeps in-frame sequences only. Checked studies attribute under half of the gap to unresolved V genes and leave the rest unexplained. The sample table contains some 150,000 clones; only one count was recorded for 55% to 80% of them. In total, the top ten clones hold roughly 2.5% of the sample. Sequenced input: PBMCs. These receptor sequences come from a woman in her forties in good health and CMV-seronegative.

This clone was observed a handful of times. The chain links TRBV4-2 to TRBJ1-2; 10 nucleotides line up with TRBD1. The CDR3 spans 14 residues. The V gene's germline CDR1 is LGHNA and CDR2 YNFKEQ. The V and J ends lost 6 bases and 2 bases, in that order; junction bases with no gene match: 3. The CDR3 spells CASRTGGANYGYTF. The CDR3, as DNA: TGTGCCAGCAGGACAGGGGGCGCGAACTATGGCTACACCTTC.

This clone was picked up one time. CDR3 nucleotide sequence: TGTGCCAGCAGCTTAACGGGGGCAACCACTGAAGCTTTCTTT. It codes for CASSLTGATTEAFF. This chain connects TRBV7-3 to TRBJ1-1, with D perhaps matching TRBD1 (6 bases). V lost 0 bases and J 4 bases, leaving 9 bases between the germline ends. Per germline, CDR1 SGHTA and CDR2 FQGTGA. CDR3 length equals 14 residues. The entire variable domain, with the rest obtained from reference TRBV7-3 and TRBJ1-1, is as follows: GAGVSQTPSNKVTEKGKYVELRCDPISGHTALYWYRQSLGQGPEFLIYFQGTGAADDSGLPNDRFFAVRPEGSVSTLKIQRTERGDSAVYLCASSLTGATTEAFFGQGTRLTVV.

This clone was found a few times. DNA of the CDR3: TGTGCCAGCAGCCCGAGGGGGATGAACACTGAAGCTTTCTTT. Translated: CASSPRGMNTEAFF. This chain joins TRBV27 and TRBJ1-1; a weak D match, TRBD1 (6 bases). The CDR3 runs to 14 residues. Germline assignment: CDR1 MNHEY and CDR2 SMNVEV (reference sequence). V lost 6 bases, J lost 0 bases, and 11 bases lay in between.

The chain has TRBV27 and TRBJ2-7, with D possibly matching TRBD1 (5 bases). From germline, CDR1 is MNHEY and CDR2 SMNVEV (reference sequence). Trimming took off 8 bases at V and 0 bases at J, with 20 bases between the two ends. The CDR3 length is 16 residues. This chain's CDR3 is CASSRALSLSSYEQYF. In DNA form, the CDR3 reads TGTGCCAGCTCCAGGGCCCTATCCTTAAGCTCCTACGAGCAGTACTTC.

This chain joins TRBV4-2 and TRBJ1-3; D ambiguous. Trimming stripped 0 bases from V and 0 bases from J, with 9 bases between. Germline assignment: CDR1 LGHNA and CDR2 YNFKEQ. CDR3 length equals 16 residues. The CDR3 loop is CASSQDFTASGNTIYF. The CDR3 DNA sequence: TGTGCCAGCAGCCAAGACTTTACAGCCTCTGGAAACACCATATATTTT.

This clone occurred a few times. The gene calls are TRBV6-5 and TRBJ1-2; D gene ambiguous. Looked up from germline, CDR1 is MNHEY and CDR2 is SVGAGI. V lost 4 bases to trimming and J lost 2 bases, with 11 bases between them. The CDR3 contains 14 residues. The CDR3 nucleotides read TGTGCCAGCAGTTCTCGGCCGGGAAACTATGGCTACACCTTC. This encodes CASSSRPGNYGYTF.

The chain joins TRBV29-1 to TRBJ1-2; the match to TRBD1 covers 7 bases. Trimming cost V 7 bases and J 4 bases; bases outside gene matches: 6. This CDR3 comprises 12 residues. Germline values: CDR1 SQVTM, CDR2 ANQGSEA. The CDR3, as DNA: TGCAGCGCATCGACAGGGCTCTATGGCTACACCTTC. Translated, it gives CSASTGLYGYTF.

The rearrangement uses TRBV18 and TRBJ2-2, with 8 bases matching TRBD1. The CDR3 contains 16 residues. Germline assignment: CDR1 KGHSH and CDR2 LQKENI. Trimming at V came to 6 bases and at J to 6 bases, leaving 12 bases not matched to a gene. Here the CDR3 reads CASSLDRASDPGELFF. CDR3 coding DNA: TGTGCCAGCTCCCTGGACAGGGCTTCGGACCCCGGGGAGCTGTTTTTT.

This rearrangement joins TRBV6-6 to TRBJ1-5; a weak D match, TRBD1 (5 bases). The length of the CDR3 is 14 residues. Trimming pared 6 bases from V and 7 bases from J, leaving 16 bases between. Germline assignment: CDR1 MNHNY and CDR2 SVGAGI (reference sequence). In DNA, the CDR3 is TGTGCCAGCAGCCTCGGAGGGGTAGGGCAGCCCCAGCATTTT. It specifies CASSLGGVGQPQHF.

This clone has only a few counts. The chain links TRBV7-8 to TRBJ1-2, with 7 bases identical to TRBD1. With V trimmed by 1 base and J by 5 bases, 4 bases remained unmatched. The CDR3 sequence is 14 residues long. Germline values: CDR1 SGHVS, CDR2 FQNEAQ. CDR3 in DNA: TGTGCCAGCAGCTTAGGGGACAGCGGGTATGGCTACACCTTC. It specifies CASSLGDSGYGYTF.

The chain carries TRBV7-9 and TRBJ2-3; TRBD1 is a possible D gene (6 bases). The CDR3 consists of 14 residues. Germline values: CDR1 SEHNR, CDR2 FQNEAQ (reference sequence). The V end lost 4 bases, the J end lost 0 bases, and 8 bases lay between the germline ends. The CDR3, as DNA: TGTGCCAGCAGCTCACAGGGAAGCACAGATACGCAGTATTTT. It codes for CASSSQGSTDTQYF.

CDR3 sequence reads: CASSLGVAGTGELFF. CDR3 sequence (DNA): TGCGCCAGCAGTCTAGGGGTAGCGGGGACCGGGGAGCTGTTTTTT. The V gene is TRBV5-1, the J gene TRBJ2-2; 8 bases are shared with TRBD2. CDR3 length: 15 residues. Germline CDR1 reads SGHRS; CDR2 reads YFSETQ. With V trimmed by 5 bases and J by 5 bases, 8 bases remained unmatched.

CDR3 protein: CASSALDRFYGYTF. The CDR3 DNA reads TGTGCCAGCAGCGCCCTGGACAGATTCTATGGCTACACCTTC. The genes are TRBV7-3 and TRBJ1-2; weak D call: TRBD1 (6 bases). The V end lost 5 bases, the J end lost 4 bases, and 14 bases lay between the germline ends. Germline values: CDR1 SGHTA, CDR2 FQGTGA. The length of the CDR3 is 14 residues.

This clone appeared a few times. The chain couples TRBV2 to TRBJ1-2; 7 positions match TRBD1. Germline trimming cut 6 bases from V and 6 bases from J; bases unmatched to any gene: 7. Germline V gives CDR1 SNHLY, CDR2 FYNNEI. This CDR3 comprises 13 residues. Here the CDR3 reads CASRATGTDGYTF. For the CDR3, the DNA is TGTGCCAGCAGAGCGACAGGGACCGATGGCTACACCTTC.

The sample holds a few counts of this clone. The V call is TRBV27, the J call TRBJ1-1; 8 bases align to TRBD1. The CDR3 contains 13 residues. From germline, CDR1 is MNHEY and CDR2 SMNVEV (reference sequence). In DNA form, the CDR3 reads TGTGTAAGCGCGGGACAGGCGGCGGCTGAAGCTTTCTTT. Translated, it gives CVSAGQAAAEAFF.

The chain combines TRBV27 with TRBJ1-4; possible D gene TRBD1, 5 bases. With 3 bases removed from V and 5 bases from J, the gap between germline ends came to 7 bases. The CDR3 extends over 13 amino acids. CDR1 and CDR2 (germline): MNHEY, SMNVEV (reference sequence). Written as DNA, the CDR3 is TGTGCCAGCAGTTTGGGGGGGAATGAAAAACTGTTTTTT. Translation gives CASSLGGNEKLFF.